One and the same sample provided the 27 T cell receptor beta chains below, sequenced in a study of tumor-infiltrating lymphocytes in primary liver carcinoma (dated by TCRdb to about 2017). Sequencing used an Illumina HiSeq 2500. Starting from around 520 ng total RNA, TCRbeta-specific cDNA was produced by reverse transcription with a constant-region primer and ProtoScript II reverse transcriptase. TCRbeta libraries were built with three nested multiplex PCR rounds, a slightly modified ARM-PCR procedure. Each of the first two PCR rounds ran for nine to ten cycles and used multiplex TRBV1-TRBV30 forward primers together with a Cbeta reverse primer. TCRdb took the public reads, trimmed them with fastp at Q25, ran MiXCR for clone calling and kept in-frame beta chains. Rows are unified per CDR3 protein, each entry keeping the most common DNA and genes. The sample contains fewer than 50,000 distinct CDR3 sequences, around 75% of them found a single time. The ten largest clones take up around 41% of the sample.

Without any cell sorting, total RNA and DNA were co-extracted from 20-30 mg of bulk tissue using the AllPrep DNA/RNA mini kit. The source material was tumor-adjacent normal liver tissue. These receptors originate from a woman aged 25 to 45 with primary liver carcinoma and hepatitis B virus infection.

The V call is TRBV12-3 or TRBV12-4, the J call TRBJ2-1, with D perhaps being TRBD1 or TRBD2 (5 bases each). The CDR3 is made up of 14 amino acids. V lost 10 bases and J 2 bases, leaving 15 bases between the germline ends. CDR3 coding DNA: TGTGCCACCTGGGGCAGCGGAACCTACAATGAGCAGTTCTTC. It specifies CATWGSGTYNEQFF.

The chain combines TRBV29-1 with TRBJ2-5, with D possibly TRBD2 on 6 matching bases. In germline, CDR1 is SQVTM, CDR2 ANQGSEA. This CDR3 region has 13 residues. The ends were cut back, 2 bases at V and 4 bases at J, with 11 bases in the middle. The CDR3 nucleotides are TGCAGCGTTGAAATCGGGGAGGCAGAGACCCAGTACTTC. It is translated as CSVEIGEAETQYF.

This clonotype was seen once. Compared with germline, one end of the junction differs, possibly owing to a read error. V usage is TRBV11-2 and J usage is TRBJ1-1; D might be TRBD1 (6 bases). Looked up from germline, CDR1 is SGHAT and CDR2 is FQNNGV. The CDR3 runs 11 residues. The DNA of the CDR3 is TGCGCCAGCAGCCCCAGGACAGAAACTTTCTTT. This sequence encodes CASSPRTETFF.

About this clonotype: Its ends do not fully match the called genes, so a read error is possible. The rearrangement joins TRBV4-3 to TRBJ2-7; possibly TRBD2 for D (5 bases). The CDR3 is made up of 13 amino acids. From germline, CDR1 is LGHNA and CDR2 YSLEER. As DNA, the CDR3 is TGCGCCAGCGGCCAAGTTCGGGATTACGAGGAGTACTTC. Protein: CASGQVRDYEEYF.

This clonotype was counted ten times or more. The chain joins TRBV6-1 to TRBJ1-5; TRBD1 might be the D (6 bases). CDR3 length equals 14 residues. CDR1 is MNHNS, CDR2 SASEGT, per germline. The V end lost 4 bases, the J end lost 5 bases, and 12 bases lay between the germline ends. The DNA for the CDR3 is TGTGCCAGCAGTGTTACAGGGCGGCATCAGCCCCAGCATTTT. Translated, it gives CASSVTGRHQPQHF.

On this clonotype itself: The junction shows a germline mismatch at one end, possibly a read error. V is TRBV10-3 and J is TRBJ2-3, with 11 bases aligning to TRBD2. Germline lookup yields CDR1 ENHRY and CDR2 SYGVKD. The CDR3 covers 16 residues. The chain's CDR3 is CAISDQGLAVADTQYF. As DNA, the CDR3 is TGCGCCATCAGTGACCAGGGACTAGCGGTCGCAGATACGCAGTATTTT.

With respect to this clonotype: A much bigger clone sits one base away, suggesting this may be a read error. The chain couples TRBV30 to TRBJ1-1; D is uncertain. V lost 7 bases, J lost 4 bases, and 13 bases lay in between. The CDR3 runs to 12 residues. From germline, CDR1 is GTSNPN and CDR2 SVGIG (reference sequence). CDR3 residues: CAFRIGSTEAFF. The DNA for the CDR3 is TGTGCCTTCAGAATAGGGAGCACTGAAGCTTTCTTT.

Concerning this clonotype itself: At one of its ends the junction is not consistent with the germline gene, which may arise from a read error. The chain uses TRBV4-3 and TRBJ2-2; D unclear. Germline values: CDR1 LGHNA, CDR2 YSLEER. There are 14 residues in the CDR3. The CDR3 reads CTSSPGSGAGELFF. DNA of the CDR3: TGCACCAGCAGCCCCGGATCTGGGGCCGGGGAGCTGTTTTTT.

On this clonotype: A much bigger clone sits one base away, suggesting this may be a read error. V usage is TRBV28 and J usage is TRBJ2-2; D might be TRBD1 or TRBD2, each matching 5 bases. The CDR3 is 16 residues long. Germline V gene lookup returns CDR1 MDHEN and CDR2 SYDVKM. DNA for the CDR3: TGTGCCAGCAGTTTATCCCCTCGTAGGGGCACCGGGAAGCTGTTTTTT. Residues: CASSLSPRRGTGKLFF.

Concerning this clonotype itself: The junction departs from germline at one end; a sequencing error may be responsible. The rearrangement uses TRBV6-1 and TRBJ2-2, with 11 positions matching TRBD2. In germline, CDR1 is MNHNS, CDR2 SASEGT. The CDR3 totals 15 residues. The DNA of the CDR3 is TGTGCCAGTAGTGAACTAGCGGGAGACACCTGGGAGCTGTTTTTT. Translation gives CASSELAGDTWELFF.

Regarding this clonotype: The junction differs from germline at one of its ends, possibly a read error. The V gene is TRBV4-2, the J gene TRBJ1-2, with TRBD1 matching 10 bases. Looked up from germline, CDR1 is LGHNA and CDR2 is YNFKEQ. The CDR3 covers 16 residues. CDR3 amino acids: CVSSQYRQGAGYGYTF. In DNA form, the CDR3 reads TGTGTCAGCAGCCAATATCGACAGGGGGCCGGCTATGGTTACACCTTC.

On this clonotype itself: Mismatch with germline at one junction end may stem from a read error. The rearrangement uses TRBV7-9 and TRBJ1-2, with a tentative D call TRBD1 (6 bases). CDR3 size: 16 residues. Germline V gene lookup returns CDR1 SEHNR and CDR2 FQNEAQ (reference sequence). The CDR3 nucleotides read TGTGCCAGTAGCTTACCGATGGGGACACCCAACTATGGCTACACCTTC. This codes for CASSLPMGTPNYGYTF.

A remark on this clonotype: Its ends do not fully match the called genes, so a read error is possible. The V gene is TRBV13, the J gene TRBJ2-1; no firm D call. Germline loops: CDR1 PRHDT, CDR2 FYEKMQ (reference sequence). CDR3 length equals 12 residues. CDR3 nucleotides: TGTGCCAGCAGCTCTAATAACAATGAGCATTTCTTC. This encodes CASSSNNNEHFF.

This clonotype has only one observation. Sequence at one end of the junction differs from germline and may be a read error. The chain couples TRBV11-2 to TRBJ2-7; D is unresolved. This CDR3 spans 11 amino acids. The germline CDR1 and CDR2 sequences are SGHAT and FQNNGV. CDR3 region: CPSSPASQQYF. CDR3 bases: TGTCCCAGCAGCCCAGCCAGTCAACAGTACTTC.

A remark on this clonotype: A read error may produce the germline difference seen at one junction end. The chain joins TRBV29-1 to TRBJ2-7, with a tentative D call TRBD2 (6 bases). Germline CDR1 and CDR2: SQVTM and ANQGSEA. This CDR3 contains 14 residues. The DNA of the CDR3 is TGTAGCGCTGAACGCCCGGACTATCCTCCCGAGCAGTACTTC. Protein sequence: CSAERPDYPPEQYF.

The rearrangement links TRBV29-1 to TRBJ1-5; TRBD1 aligns across 8 bases. Per germline, CDR1 SQVTM and CDR2 ANQGSEA. CDR3 length equals 12 residues. V lost 6 bases, J lost 4 bases, and 2 bases stayed unmatched. In DNA, the CDR3 is TGCAGCGTGGGACAGGTAAATCAGCCCCAGCATTTT. As protein: CSVGQVNQPQHF.

Remarks on this clonotype: It is likely a read error, because the conserved phenylalanine at the end of the CDR3 is missing. No DNA is shown, since the ends of the CDR3 on it are uncertain; the CDR3 is the one TCRdb lists. V gene TRBV11-2 combines with J gene TRBJ2-5; the table's D gene call, TRBD1, was not cross checked with the DNA. The length of the CDR3 is 16 amino acids, counting both ends. Germline V gene data show CDR1 as SGHAT and CDR2 as FQNNGV. The CDR3 reads CASCTRTGGAKETQYL.

The CDR3 bases are TGTGCCAGCAGCTCAGGTCCGGGGAAGGGGTACAATGAGCAGTTCTTC. It is translated as CASSSGPGKGYNEQFF. The rearrangement links TRBV7-8 to TRBJ2-1; either TRBD1 or TRBD2 may fit D (5 bases each). There are 16 residues in the CDR3. Between the trimmed V and J ends, which lost 4 bases and 4 bases, there was a span of 17 bases. Germline V lookup: CDR1 SGHVS, CDR2 FQNEAQ.

Only one count was recorded for this clonotype. The chain combines TRBV20-1 with TRBJ1-6; D remains ambiguous. The ends were cut back, 3 bases at V and 7 bases at J, with 7 bases in the middle. The germline V gene has CDR1 DFQATT and CDR2 SNEGSKA (reference sequence). CDR3 length: 12 residues. CDR3 sequence (DNA): TGCAGTGCTAGTCCACAGAATTCACCCCTCCACTTT. This sequence encodes CSASPQNSPLHF.

A word on this clonotype: The CDR3 ends on some other residue instead of the conserved phenylalanine or tryptophan, so this is likely a read error. This sequence joins TRBV29-1 and TRBJ2-3, with unresolved D. Germline CDR1 is SQVTM and CDR2 is ANQGSEA. The CDR3 extends over 12 amino acids. V lost 4 bases to trimming and J lost 4 bases, with 9 bases between them. This chain's CDR3 is CSVVGPPDTQYL. Here the CDR3 DNA reads TGCAGCGTTGTAGGTCCGCCAGATACGCAGTATTTA.

This clonotype was counted a single time. The V call is TRBV10-2, the J call TRBJ2-1; weak D call: TRBD2 (5 bases). The CDR3 has 12 amino acids. Per the germline V gene, CDR1 is WSHSY and CDR2 is SAAADI. CDR3 loop: CATRPGWDGQFF. As DNA, the CDR3 is TGCGCTACCCGCCCGGGGTGGGATGGGCAGTTCTTC.

This clonotype was seen a handful of times. The junction departs from the called germline gene at one end, perhaps through a read error. The V call is TRBV4-3, the J call TRBJ1-2; D call uncertain. The germline CDR1 and CDR2 sequences are LGHNA and YSLEER. The CDR3 length is 14 residues. Written as DNA, the CDR3 is TGCGCTAGCAGCGCTGAGTTGGCAATCTGTGGCTACGCCTTC. As protein: CASSAELAICGYAF.

On this clonotype itself: An end of the junction does not agree with germline; a read error may underlie this. V and J are TRBV4-1 and TRBJ2-1, with D possibly matching TRBD1 (5 bases). The CDR3 extends over 13 amino acids. CDR1 is MGHRA and CDR2 is YSYEKL in the germline V gene. The CDR3 sequence is CASSHPGIDEQFF. DNA of the CDR3: TGCGCCAGCAGCCACCCAGGGATCGATGAGCAATTCTTC.

This clonotype was seen more than once but under ten times. The chain couples TRBV25-1 to TRBJ1-6; D is undetermined. In germline, CDR1 is MGHDK, CDR2 SYGVNS. Trimming removed 5 bases from V and 5 bases from J, with 13 bases in between. There are 15 residues in the CDR3. CDR3 region: CASSKSGRNNSPLHF. CDR3 DNA: TGTGCCAGCAGTAAATCAGGCAGGAATAATTCACCCCTCCACTTT.

Only one count was recorded for this clonotype. The chain links TRBV10-3 to TRBJ2-3; D gene uncertain. The germline V gene has CDR1 ENHRY and CDR2 SYGVKD. The CDR3 totals 14 residues. Trimming took off 8 bases at V and 0 bases at J, with 12 bases between the two ends. This CDR3 reads CAIAYQVSTDTQYF. The CDR3 nucleotides are TGTGCCATCGCCTACCAGGTTAGCACAGATACGCAGTATTTT.

As concerns this clonotype: Germline is not matched at one junction end, which may reflect a read error. The chain links TRBV4-2 to TRBJ2-7; D is possibly TRBD1 (5 bases). The CDR3 covers 15 residues. Germline V gene data show CDR1 as LGHNA and CDR2 as YNFKEQ. Written as DNA, the CDR3 is TGTGCCAGCAGCCAAGACTGGACATGGTCTTACGAGCAGTATTTC. It codes for CASSQDWTWSYEQYF.

For this clonotype: The junction does not match germline at one end; this may be a read error. The chain recombines TRBV4-2 with TRBJ2-1; D tentatively reads TRBD1 or TRBD2 (6 bases each). The germline V gene encodes CDR1 LGHNA and CDR2 YNFKEQ. This CDR3 spans 16 amino acids. The CDR3 spells CASSQEGGGPYIEQFF. The CDR3, as DNA: TGTGCCAGCAGCCAAGAGGGTGGGGGGCCCTACATTGAGCAGTTCTTC.